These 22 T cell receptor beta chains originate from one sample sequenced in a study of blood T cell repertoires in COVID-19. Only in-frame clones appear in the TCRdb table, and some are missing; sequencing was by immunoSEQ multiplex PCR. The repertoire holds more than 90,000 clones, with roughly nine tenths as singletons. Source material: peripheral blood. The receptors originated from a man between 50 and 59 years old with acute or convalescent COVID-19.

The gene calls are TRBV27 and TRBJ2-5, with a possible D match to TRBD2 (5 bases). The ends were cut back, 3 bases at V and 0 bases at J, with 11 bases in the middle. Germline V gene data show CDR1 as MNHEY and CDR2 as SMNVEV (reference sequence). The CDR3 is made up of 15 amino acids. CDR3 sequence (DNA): TGTGCCAGCAGTTTCATAGGAGGAGACCAAGAGACCCAGTACTTC. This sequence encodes CASSFIGGDQETQYF.

As DNA, the CDR3 is TGTGCCAGCTCACAAGACAGGCCGCCTCTCTATGGCTACACCTTC. Translation gives CASSQDRPPLYGYTF. V and J are TRBV18 and TRBJ1-2; tentatively, D is TRBD1 (6 bases). CDR3 size: 15 residues. The germline V gene encodes CDR1 KGHSH and CDR2 LQKENI. V lost 4 bases and J lost 4, with 16 bases in between.

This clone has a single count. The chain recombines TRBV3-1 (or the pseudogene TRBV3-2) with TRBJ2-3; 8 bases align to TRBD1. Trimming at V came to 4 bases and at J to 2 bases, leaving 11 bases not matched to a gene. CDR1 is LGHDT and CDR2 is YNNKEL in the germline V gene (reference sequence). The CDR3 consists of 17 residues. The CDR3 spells CASSPPRDRPNTDTQYF. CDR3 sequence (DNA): TGTGCCAGCAGCCCCCCAAGGGACAGGCCGAACACAGATACGCAGTATTTT.

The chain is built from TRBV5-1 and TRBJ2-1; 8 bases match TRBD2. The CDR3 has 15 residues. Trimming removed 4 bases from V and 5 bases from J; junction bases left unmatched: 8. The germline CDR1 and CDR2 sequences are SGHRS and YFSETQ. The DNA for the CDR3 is TGCGCCAGCAGCAGAATTAGCGGGGATCACAATGAGCAGTTCTTC. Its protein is CASSRISGDHNEQFF. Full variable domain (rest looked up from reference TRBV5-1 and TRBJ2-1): KAGVTQTPRYLIKTRGQQVTLSCSPISGHRSVSWYQQTPGQGLQFLFEYFSETQRNKGNFPGRFSGRQFSNSRSEMNVSTLELGDSALYLCASSRISGDHNEQFFGPGTRLTVL.

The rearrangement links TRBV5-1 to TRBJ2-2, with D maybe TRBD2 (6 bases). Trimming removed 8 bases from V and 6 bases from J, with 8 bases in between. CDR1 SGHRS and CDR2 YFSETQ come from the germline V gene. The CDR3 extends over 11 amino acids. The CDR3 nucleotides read TGCGCCAGTAGGGAGGCCGGGGAGCTGTTTTTT. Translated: CASREAGELFF.

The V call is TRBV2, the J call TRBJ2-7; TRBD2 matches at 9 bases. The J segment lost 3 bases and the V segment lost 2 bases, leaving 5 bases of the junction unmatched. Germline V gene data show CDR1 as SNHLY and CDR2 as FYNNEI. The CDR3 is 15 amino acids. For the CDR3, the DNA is TGTGCCAGCAGTGAAAGATTAGCGGGAGACTACGAGCAGTACTTC. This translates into CASSERLAGDYEQYF. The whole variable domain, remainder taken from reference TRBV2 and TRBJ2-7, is EPEVTQTPSHQVTQMGQEVILRCVPISNHLYFYWYRQILGQKVEFLVSFYNNEISEKSEIFDDQFSVERPDGSNFTLKIRSTKLEDSAMYFCASSERLAGDYEQYFGPGTRLTVT.

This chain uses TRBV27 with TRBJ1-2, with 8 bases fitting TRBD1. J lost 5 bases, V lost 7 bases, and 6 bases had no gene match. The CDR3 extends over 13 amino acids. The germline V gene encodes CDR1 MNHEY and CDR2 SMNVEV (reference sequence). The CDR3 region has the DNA TGTGCCAGCAATACAGGGGGAAGTTATGGCTACACCTTC. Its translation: CASNTGGSYGYTF.

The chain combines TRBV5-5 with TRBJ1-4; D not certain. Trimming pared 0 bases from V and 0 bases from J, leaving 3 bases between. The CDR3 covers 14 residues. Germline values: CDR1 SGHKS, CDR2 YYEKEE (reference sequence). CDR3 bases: TGTGCCAGCAGCTTGGCCACAACTAATGAAAAACTGTTTTTT. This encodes CASSLATTNEKLFF.

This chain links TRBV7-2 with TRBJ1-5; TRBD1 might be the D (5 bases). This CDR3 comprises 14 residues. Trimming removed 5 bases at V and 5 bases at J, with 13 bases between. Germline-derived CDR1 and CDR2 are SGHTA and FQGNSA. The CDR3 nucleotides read TGTGCCAGCAGCCCCCGCCAGGGTGATCAGCCCCAGCATTTT. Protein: CASSPRQGDQPQHF.

The CDR3 reads CASSRGGNTEAFF. CDR3 coding DNA: TGTGCCAGCAGCAGAGGGGGCAACACTGAAGCTTTCTTT. J is TRBJ1-1 and V is TRBV7-2, with 7 bases identical to TRBD1. Germline V gene lookup returns CDR1 SGHTA and CDR2 FQGNSA. CDR3 length: 13 amino acids. With 5 bases clipped from V and 2 bases from J, the junction kept 2 bases outside the gene matches.

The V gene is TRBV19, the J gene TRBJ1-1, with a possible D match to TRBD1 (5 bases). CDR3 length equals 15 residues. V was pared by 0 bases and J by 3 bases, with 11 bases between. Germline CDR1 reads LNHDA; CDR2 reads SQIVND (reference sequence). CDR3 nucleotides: TGTGCCAGTAGTATAGAGGGGGAGGGGTACACTGAAGCTTTCTTT. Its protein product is CASSIEGEGYTEAFF.

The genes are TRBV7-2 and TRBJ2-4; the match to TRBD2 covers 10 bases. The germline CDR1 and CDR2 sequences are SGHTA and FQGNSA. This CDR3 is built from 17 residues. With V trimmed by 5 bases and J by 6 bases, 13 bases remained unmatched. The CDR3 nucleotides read TGTGCCAGCAGCAAATCTCCTAGCGGGGGCCCTCCAAACATTCAGTACTTC. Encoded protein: CASSKSPSGGPPNIQYF.

The DNA for the CDR3 is TGTGCCAGCAGTGTACTAGCGGGGGAGACCCAGTACTTC. This gives the protein CASSVLAGETQYF. The rearrangement uses TRBV2 and TRBJ2-5; 10 bases align to TRBD2. In germline, CDR1 is SNHLY, CDR2 FYNNEI. J gave up 5 bases and V 4 bases, and 1 base lay outside the gene matches. This CDR3 comprises 13 residues. Complete variable domain (other parts from reference TRBV2 and TRBJ2-5): EPEVTQTPSHQVTQMGQEVILRCVPISNHLYFYWYRQILGQKVEFLVSFYNNEISEKSEIFDDQFSVERPDGSNFTLKIRSTKLEDSAMYFCASSVLAGETQYFGPGTRLLVL.

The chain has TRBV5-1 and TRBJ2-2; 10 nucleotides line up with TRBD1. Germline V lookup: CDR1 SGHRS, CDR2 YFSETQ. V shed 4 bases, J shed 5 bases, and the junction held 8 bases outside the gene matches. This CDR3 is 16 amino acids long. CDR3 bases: TGCGCCAGCAGCCGCGACAGGGGGCGCCGAACCGGGGAGCTGTTTTTT. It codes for CASSRDRGRRTGELFF. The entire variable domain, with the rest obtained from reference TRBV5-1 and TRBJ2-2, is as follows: KAGVTQTPRYLIKTRGQQVTLSCSPISGHRSVSWYQQTPGQGLQFLFEYFSETQRNKGNFPGRFSGRQFSNSRSEMNVSTLELGDSALYLCASSRDRGRRTGELFFGEGSRLTVL.

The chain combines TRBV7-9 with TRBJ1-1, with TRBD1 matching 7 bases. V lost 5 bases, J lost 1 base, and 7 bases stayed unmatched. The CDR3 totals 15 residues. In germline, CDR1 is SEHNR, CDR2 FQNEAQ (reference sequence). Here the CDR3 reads CASSLYRTGNTEAFF. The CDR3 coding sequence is TGTGCCAGCAGCCTCTATCGGACAGGGAACACTGAAGCTTTCTTT. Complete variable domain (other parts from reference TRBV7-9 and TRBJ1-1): DTGVSQNPRHKITKRGQNVTFRCDPISEHNRLYWYRQTLGQGPEFLTYFQNEAQLEKSRLLSDRFSAERPKGSFSTLEIQRTEQGDSAMYLCASSLYRTGNTEAFFGQGTRLTVV.

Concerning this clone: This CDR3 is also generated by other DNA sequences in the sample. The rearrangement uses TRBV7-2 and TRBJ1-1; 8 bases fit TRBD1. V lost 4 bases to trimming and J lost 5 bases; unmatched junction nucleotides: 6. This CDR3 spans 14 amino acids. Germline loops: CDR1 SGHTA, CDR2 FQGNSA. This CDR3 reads CASSSQGVGTEAFF. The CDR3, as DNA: TGTGCCAGCAGCTCACAGGGGGTAGGGACTGAAGCTTTCTTT.

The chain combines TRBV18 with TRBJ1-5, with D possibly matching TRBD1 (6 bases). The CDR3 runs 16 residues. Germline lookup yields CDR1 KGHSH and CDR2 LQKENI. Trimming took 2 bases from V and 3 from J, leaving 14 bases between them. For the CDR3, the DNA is TGTGCCAGCTCACCAGCCCGGACAGCGTACAATCAGCCCCAGCATTTT. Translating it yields CASSPARTAYNQPQHF.

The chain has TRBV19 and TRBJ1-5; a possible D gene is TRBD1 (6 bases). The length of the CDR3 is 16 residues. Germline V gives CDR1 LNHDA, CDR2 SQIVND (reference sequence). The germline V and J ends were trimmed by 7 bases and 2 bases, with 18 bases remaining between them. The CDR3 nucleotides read TGTGCCAGTATTACAGGATCAGGGGTCGGCAATCAGCCCCAGCATTTT. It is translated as CASITGSGVGNQPQHF.

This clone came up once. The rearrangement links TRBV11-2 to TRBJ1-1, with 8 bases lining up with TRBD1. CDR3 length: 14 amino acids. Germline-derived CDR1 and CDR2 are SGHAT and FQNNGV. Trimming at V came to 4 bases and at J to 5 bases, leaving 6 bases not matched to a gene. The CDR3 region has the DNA TGTGCCAGCAGCTCCCGACAGGGGCGGACTGAAGCTTTCTTT. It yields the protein CASSSRQGRTEAFF.

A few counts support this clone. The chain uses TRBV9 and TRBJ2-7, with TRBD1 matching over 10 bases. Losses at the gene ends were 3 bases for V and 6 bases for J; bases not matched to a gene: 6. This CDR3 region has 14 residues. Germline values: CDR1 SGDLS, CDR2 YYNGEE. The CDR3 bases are TGTGCCAGCAGCGCCCGGGACAGGGGCTCCGAGCAGTACTTC. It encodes CASSARDRGSEQYF.

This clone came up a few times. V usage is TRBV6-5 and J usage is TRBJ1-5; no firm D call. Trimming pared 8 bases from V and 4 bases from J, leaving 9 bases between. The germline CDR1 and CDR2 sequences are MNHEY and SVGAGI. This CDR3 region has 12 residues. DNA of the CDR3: TGTGCCAGCTATACCCTAAATCAGCCCCAGCATTTT. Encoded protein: CASYTLNQPQHF.

The CDR3 coding sequence is TGTGCCAGCAGCGTAGGACAGGGACAGCCTCATGGCTACACCTTC. Amino acids: CASSVGQGQPHGYTF. The chain has TRBV9 and TRBJ1-2; 7 nucleotides line up with TRBD1. The CDR3 spans 15 residues. Germline V CDR1 and CDR2: SGDLS, YYNGEE. V shed 0 bases, J shed 6 bases, and the junction held 8 bases outside the gene matches.